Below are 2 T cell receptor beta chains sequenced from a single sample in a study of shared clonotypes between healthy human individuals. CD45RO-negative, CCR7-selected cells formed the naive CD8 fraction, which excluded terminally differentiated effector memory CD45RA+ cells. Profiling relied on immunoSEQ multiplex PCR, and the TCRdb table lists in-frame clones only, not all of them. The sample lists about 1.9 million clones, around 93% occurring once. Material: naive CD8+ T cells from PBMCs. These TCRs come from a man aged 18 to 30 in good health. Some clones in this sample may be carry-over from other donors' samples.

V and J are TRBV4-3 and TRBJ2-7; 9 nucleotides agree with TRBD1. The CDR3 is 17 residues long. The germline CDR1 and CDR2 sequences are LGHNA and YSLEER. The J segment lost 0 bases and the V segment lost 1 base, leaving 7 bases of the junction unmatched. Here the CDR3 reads CASSQGSHRGLSYEQYF. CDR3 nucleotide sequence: TGCGCCAGCAGCCAAGGGTCCCACAGGGGGCTCTCCTACGAGCAGTACTTC.

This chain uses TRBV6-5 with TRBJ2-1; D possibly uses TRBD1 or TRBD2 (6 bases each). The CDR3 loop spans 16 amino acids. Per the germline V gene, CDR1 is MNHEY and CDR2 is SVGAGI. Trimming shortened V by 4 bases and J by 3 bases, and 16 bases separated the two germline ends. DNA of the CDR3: TGTGCCAGCAGTTCGTCCCTAGGAGGGGGCTACAATGAGCAGTTCTTC. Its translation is CASSSSLGGGYNEQFF.